Listed here is a single T cell receptor beta chain. The data are from a study of lymphopenia after photon versus proton radiotherapy. Profiled with immunoSEQ multiplex PCR; TCRdb holds only in-frame clones, not every one. The sample carries 55,000 to 70,000 clones, approximately 86% recorded once. The CDR3 length is 15 residues. The germline V gene encodes CDR1 SGDLS and CDR2 YYNGEE. Trimming at V came to 4 bases and at J to 1 base, leaving 2 bases not matched to a gene. The V gene is TRBV9, the J gene TRBJ2-3, with 11 bases fitting TRBD2. Material: peripheral blood, obtained from a patient treated with photon-based radiotherapy. The sequence was obtained from a man between 35 and 55 years old with gastric cancer. The CDR3 nucleotides read TGTGCCAGCAGCCCACTAGCGGGGGGCACAGATACGCAGTATTTT. Amino acid sequence: CASSPLAGGTDTQYF.